Presented here are 13 T cell receptor beta chains from one specimen sequenced in a study of blood T cell repertoires in COVID-19. Profiled with immunoSEQ multiplex PCR; TCRdb holds only in-frame clones, not every one. Of 60,000 to 65,000 clones listed, 74% were seen once; the top ten hold 28%. Sequenced material: peripheral blood. The receptors come from a woman aged 80 or over with acute or convalescent COVID-19.

The chain uses TRBV3-1 (or the pseudogene TRBV3-2) and TRBJ2-1; TRBD2 matches at 7 bases. Germline V gene lookup returns CDR1 LGHDT and CDR2 YNNKEL (reference sequence). V shed 4 bases and J 3 bases; nucleotides not matched to a gene: 9. The CDR3 has 16 amino acids. Here the CDR3 reads CASSPQRGGSYNEQFF. The CDR3 DNA is TGTGCCAGCAGCCCCCAGAGGGGCGGGAGCTACAATGAGCAGTTCTTC.

There are a few counts of this clone. The V call is TRBV19, the J call TRBJ2-7; tentative D call: TRBD1 (5 bases). This CDR3 has 14 residues. V was cut by 3 bases and J by 0 bases, with 9 bases left in between. CDR1 and CDR2 (germline): LNHDA, SQIVND (reference sequence). CDR3 loop: CASSMVTDSYEQYF. The CDR3 bases are TGTGCCAGTAGTATGGTGACAGACTCCTACGAGCAGTACTTC.

The V gene is TRBV14, the J gene TRBJ2-1; 10 nucleotides match TRBD1. After removal of 4 bases from V and 4 bases from J, the junction contained 19 bases not matched to a gene. CDR3 length: 20 amino acids. Germline loops: CDR1 SGHDN, CDR2 FVKESK. Here the CDR3 reads CASSPPGTGAASVLYNEQFF. In DNA form, the CDR3 reads TGTGCCAGCAGCCCTCCCGGGACAGGGGCCGCCTCCGTACTTTACAATGAGCAGTTCTTC.

The CDR3 DNA sequence: TGTGCCAGCAGCTTAGGACTAGCGGTTTCCTACAATGAGCAGTTCTTC. Amino acid sequence: CASSLGLAVSYNEQFF. The J gene is TRBJ2-1, the V gene TRBV7-2, with 9 positions matching TRBD2. The CDR3 runs 16 residues. Germline CDR1 reads SGHTA; CDR2 reads FQGNSA. V lost 1 base and J lost 1; bases outside the gene matches: 2.

The chain recombines TRBV9 with TRBJ2-1; TRBD2 agrees at 8 bases. The germline gives CDR1 SGDLS, CDR2 YYNGEE. J lost 4 bases, V lost 3 bases, and 6 bases had no gene match. This CDR3 contains 15 residues. For the CDR3, the DNA is TGTGCCAGCAGCGGCACTAGCGGAGGGTACAATGAGCAGTTCTTC. Translating gives CASSGTSGGYNEQFF.

The chain joins TRBV9 to TRBJ2-3, with unresolved D. V lost 8 bases and J 5 bases, leaving 9 bases between the germline ends. Germline V gene sequence: CDR1 SGDLS, CDR2 YYNGEE. CDR3 length: 11 amino acids. The CDR3 region is CASSSVDTQYF. The CDR3 nucleotides are TGTGCCAGTTCTTCGGTAGATACGCAGTATTTT. Using reference TRBV9 and TRBJ2-3 for the parts outside the CDR3, the full variable domain is DSGVTQTPKHLITATGQRVTLRCSPRSGDLSVYWYQQSLDQGLQFLIQYYNGEERAKGNILERFSAQQFPDLHSELNLSSLELGDSALYFCASSSVDTQYFGPGTRLTVL.

The chain recombines TRBV12-5 with TRBJ2-1, with 9 bases matching TRBD1. This CDR3 region has 16 residues. Unmatched junction bases numbered 8, after V lost 7 bases and J lost 1 base. Germline assignment: CDR1 LGHNT and CDR2 FRNRAP. The CDR3 DNA reads TGTGCTAGTGCCCCCGGGGGGACAGGGTCCTACAATGAGCAGTTCTTC. This codes for CASAPGGTGSYNEQFF.

J is TRBJ2-7 and V is TRBV4-2, with TRBD1 matching 9 bases. Germline V CDR1 and CDR2: LGHNA, YNFKEQ. This CDR3 is built from 20 residues. V was pared by 1 base and J by 2 bases, with 18 bases of the junction left unmatched. The CDR3 DNA sequence: TGTGCCAGCAGCCAAGCCCCATATTCCCCATCTGGGACAGGGACCTACGAGCAGTACTTC. Protein: CASSQAPYSPSGTGTYEQYF.

This clone has only a few counts. J is TRBJ2-7 and V is TRBV6-5; perhaps TRBD1 as D (6 bases). CDR3 size: 14 residues. The V gene's germline CDR1 is MNHEY and CDR2 SVGAGI. Deletions cut 9 bases from V and 2 bases from J, with 17 bases between. The chain's CDR3 is CASLTGSIPYEQYF. CDR3 bases: TGTGCCAGTTTAACAGGGAGTATACCCTACGAGCAGTACTTC.

V gene TRBV18 combines with J gene TRBJ1-6; the D is unclear. CDR1 is KGHSH, CDR2 LQKENI, per germline. The CDR3 sequence is 16 residues long. Trimming took off 1 base at V and 4 bases at J, with 11 bases between the two ends. The CDR3 sequence is CASSPRGSPYNSPLHF. The CDR3 DNA reads TGTGCCAGCTCACCACGCGGCAGCCCGTATAATTCACCCCTCCACTTT.

The chain recombines TRBV28 with TRBJ2-3, with 9 bases lining up with TRBD2. From germline, CDR1 is MDHEN and CDR2 SYDVKM. V shed 3 bases, J shed 0 bases, and the junction held 4 bases outside the gene matches. The CDR3 is made up of 16 amino acids. In DNA, the CDR3 is TGTGCCAGCAGTTTGGCTAGCGGGGCTAGCACAGATACGCAGTATTTT. It encodes CASSLASGASTDTQYF.

This rearrangement joins TRBV10-2 to TRBJ2-5; 8 nucleotides match TRBD2. Trimming removed 3 bases from V and 2 bases from J; junction bases left unmatched: 5. The CDR3 has 15 residues. Per the germline V gene, CDR1 is WSHSY and CDR2 is SAAADI. CDR3 amino acids: CASSDPGTRQETQYF. The CDR3 coding sequence is TGCGCCAGCAGTGATCCGGGGACTAGGCAAGAGACCCAGTACTTC.

The rearrangement links TRBV14 to TRBJ1-1, with 7 bases lining up with TRBD1. The CDR3 sequence is 19 residues long. Germline CDR1 SGHDN, CDR2 FVKESK. The V gene end was trimmed by 4 bases and the J gene end by 4 bases; junction bases not matched to a gene: 21. CDR3 in DNA: TGTGCCAGCAGCCCAACCCAAGCCGGGACAGTCCTATCGAGCACTGAAGCTTTCTTT. Amino acids: CASSPTQAGTVLSSTEAFF. Full variable domain (remainder filled in from reference TRBV14 and TRBJ1-1): EAGVTQFPSHSVIEKGQTVTLRCDPISGHDNLYWYRRVMGKEIKFLLHFVKESKQDESGMPNNRFLAERTGGTYSTLKVQPAELEDSGVYFCASSPTQAGTVLSSTEAFFGQGTRLTVV.